The 14 T cell receptor beta chains in this list originate from one sample, sequenced in a study of cytomegalovirus exposure and HLA in healthy donors. Primers included in the PCR were 60 Vbeta and 13 Jbeta primers. Clones were sequenced by immunoSEQ multiplex PCR, and TCRdb holds only the in-frame ones, with some missing. The sample shows approximately 110,000 clones, 73% of them seen only once. The sample comprised PBMCs. The origin of the receptors is a man aged 40-50 years in good health and CMV-seronegative.

The chain combines TRBV9 with TRBJ1-5; 8 bases agree with TRBD1. The V and J ends lost 5 bases and 3 bases, in that order; junction bases with no gene match: 4. The germline CDR1 and CDR2 sequences are SGDLS and YYNGEE. The CDR3 is made up of 14 amino acids. This chain's CDR3 is CASSADRVNQPQHF. The CDR3 DNA sequence: TGTGCCAGCAGTGCGGACAGGGTCAATCAGCCCCAGCATTTT.

The V gene is TRBV7-9, the J gene TRBJ1-1; D not resolved. The V gene lost 6 bases and the J gene lost 5 bases, with 13 bases spanning the gap. Germline V gene lookup returns CDR1 SEHNR and CDR2 FQNEAQ (reference sequence). This CDR3 is built from 13 residues. The CDR3: CASSWVAGTEAFF. DNA for the CDR3: TGTGCCAGCAGTTGGGTGGCGGGTACTGAAGCTTTCTTT.

V and J are TRBV28 and TRBJ1-2; 9 nucleotides agree with TRBD1. CDR1 is MDHEN, CDR2 SYDVKM, per germline. The CDR3 spans 15 residues. Germline trimming cut 4 bases from V and 4 bases from J; bases unmatched to any gene: 7. This chain's CDR3 is CASSSADRGSYGYTF. The DNA of the CDR3 is TGTGCCAGCAGTTCCGCCGACAGGGGGTCCTATGGCTACACCTTC.

This chain uses TRBV14 with TRBJ2-2; no clear D. The CDR3 consists of 14 residues. Germline loops: CDR1 SGHDN, CDR2 FVKESK. V was shortened by 1 base and J by 6 bases, with 9 bases between the two germline ends. The CDR3 sequence is CASSQVVAAGELFF. The CDR3 bases are TGTGCCAGCAGCCAAGTGGTAGCCGCCGGGGAGCTGTTTTTT.

CDR3 residues: CASSSLPQGAKNTEAFF. The CDR3, as DNA: TGCGCCAGCAGCTCGCTCCCACAGGGGGCCAAGAACACTGAAGCTTTCTTT. This sequence joins TRBV5-1 and TRBJ1-1, with 9 bases aligning to TRBD1. The J segment lost 1 base and the V segment lost 3 bases, leaving 10 bases of the junction unmatched. The length of the CDR3 is 17 residues. Germline V gene lookup returns CDR1 SGHRS and CDR2 YFSETQ.

V gene TRBV7-9 combines with J gene TRBJ2-2; D perhaps matches TRBD2 (6 bases). This CDR3 comprises 18 residues. Germline CDR1 SEHNR, CDR2 FQNEAQ (reference sequence). Trimming cost V 5 bases and J 5 bases, with 24 bases left between them. CDR3 nucleotides: TGTGCCAGCAGCCTAAGCCTCGGAGGAGGGGCGGGGACCGGGGAGCTGTTTTTT. Its translation is CASSLSLGGGAGTGELFF.

This CDR3 is CASSLVVFPYEQYF. Here the CDR3 DNA reads TGTGCCAGCAGCTTAGTGGTTTTCCCTTACGAGCAGTACTTC. This chain uses TRBV7-9 with TRBJ2-5; D is undetermined. The end of the DNA fits TRBJ2-7 better, so the J call may be wrong. Per the germline V gene, CDR1 is SEHNR and CDR2 is FQNEAQ (reference sequence). This CDR3 spans 14 amino acids.

The CDR3 loop is CASQFGQGASGANVLTF. The CDR3 DNA is TGTGCCAGCCAATTTGGACAGGGGGCCTCTGGGGCCAACGTCCTGACTTTC. The rearrangement uses TRBV7-9 and TRBJ2-6; TRBD1 agrees at 11 bases. In germline, CDR1 is SEHNR, CDR2 FQNEAQ (reference sequence). This CDR3 has 17 amino acids. With 8 bases clipped from V and 0 bases from J, the junction kept 6 bases outside the gene matches.

The V and J genes are TRBV19 and TRBJ2-1, with 7 positions matching TRBD1. Germline-derived CDR1 and CDR2 are LNHDA and SQIVND (reference sequence). There are 13 residues in the CDR3. V trimming: 8 bases; J trimming: 7 bases; junction bases outside the gene matches: 8. The CDR3 spells CASSRDRLNEQFF. For the CDR3, the DNA is TGTGCCAGTTCCCGGGACAGACTTAATGAGCAGTTCTTC.

The rearrangement links TRBV4-3 to TRBJ1-2; no clear D. Germline V gene lookup returns CDR1 LGHNA and CDR2 YSLEER. V was cut by 0 bases and J by 4 bases, with 9 bases left in between. The CDR3 runs 14 residues. The CDR3 sequence is CASSQEPGGYGYTF. DNA for the CDR3: TGCGCCAGCAGCCAAGAGCCAGGTGGCTATGGCTACACCTTC.

The V and J genes are TRBV27 and TRBJ2-7; TRBD1 aligns across 7 bases. Germline V gives CDR1 MNHEY, CDR2 SMNVEV (reference sequence). Germline trimming cut 5 bases from V and 1 base from J; bases unmatched to any gene: 2. The CDR3 length is 13 residues. Written as DNA, the CDR3 is TGTGCCAGCAGTATGGGACAGTCCTACGAGCAGTACTTC. Translated: CASSMGQSYEQYF.

This chain uses TRBV6-1 with TRBJ1-2; no reliable D call. Trimming took 2 bases from V and 2 from J, leaving 6 bases between them. Germline CDR1 MNHNS, CDR2 SASEGT. The CDR3 is 13 amino acids. Here the CDR3 DNA reads TGTGCCAGCAGTGAAACTTACAACTATGGCTACACCTTC. Its translation: CASSETYNYGYTF.

This clone was recorded a few times. This chain uses TRBV10-3 with TRBJ2-3; unclear D gene. V was clipped by 4 bases and J by 6 bases, with 26 bases between them. The CDR3 totals 18 residues. CDR1 ENHRY and CDR2 SYGVKD come from the germline V gene. CDR3 DNA sequence: TGTGCCATCAGTGGTAAGATGGGTAGTTGGGCGCTTGATGATACGCAGTATTTT. It is translated as CAISGKMGSWALDDTQYF.

This clone showed up just once. V and J are TRBV6-1 and TRBJ1-5, with D perhaps TRBD1 (5 bases). CDR3 size: 15 residues. Germline V CDR1 and CDR2: MNHNS, SASEGT. The V gene lost 4 bases and the J gene lost 4 bases, with 14 bases spanning the gap. In nucleotides, the CDR3 is TGTGCCAGCAGTGCGGCCAGGGTCATGAATCAGCCCCAGCATTTT. This translates into CASSAARVMNQPQHF.